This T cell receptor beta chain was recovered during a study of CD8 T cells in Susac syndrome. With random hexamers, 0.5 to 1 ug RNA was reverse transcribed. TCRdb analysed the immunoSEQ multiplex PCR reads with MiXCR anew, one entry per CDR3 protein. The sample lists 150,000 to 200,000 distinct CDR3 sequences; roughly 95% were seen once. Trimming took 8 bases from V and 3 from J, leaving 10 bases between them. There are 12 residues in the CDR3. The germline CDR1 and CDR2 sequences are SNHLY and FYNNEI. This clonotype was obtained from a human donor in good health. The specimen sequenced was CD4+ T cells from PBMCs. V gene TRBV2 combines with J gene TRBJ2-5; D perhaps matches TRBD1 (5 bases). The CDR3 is CASLGVEETQYF. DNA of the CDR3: TGTGCCAGCCTAGGGGTGGAAGAGACCCAGTACTTC.